This entry lists 19 T cell receptor beta chains sequenced from one sample in a study of T cell clones after liver transplantation. Some clones are missing from TCRdb's copy, which holds only in-frame ones; the method was immunoSEQ multiplex PCR. Counted here are around 78,000 clones, roughly 83% occurring once; the ten biggest clones make up roughly 3%. This specimen consisted of CD4+ T cells from blood, obtained at the 22-month timepoint. The receptor set was obtained from a human patient who received a liver transplant. Some T cells may arise from the graft donor.

This clone was seen only once. The chain uses TRBV5-1 and TRBJ1-2; D is possibly TRBD1 (6 bases). CDR1 is SGHRS and CDR2 is YFSETQ in the germline V gene. The CDR3 spans 15 residues. V lost 2 bases and J lost 4, with 15 bases in between. CDR3 region: CASSLSRQAGYGYTF. CDR3 DNA: TGCGCCAGCAGCTTAAGTCGACAGGCCGGCTATGGCTACACCTTC.

V and J are TRBV6-5 and TRBJ1-1, with D perhaps matching TRBD1 (5 bases). Trimming removed 2 bases at V and 5 bases at J, with 12 bases between. The germline CDR1 and CDR2 sequences are MNHEY and SVGAGI. The CDR3 extends over 14 amino acids. The CDR3 spells CASSYGEGDTEAFF. The CDR3 DNA reads TGTGCCAGCAGTTACGGTGAAGGGGATACTGAAGCTTTCTTT.

This chain links TRBV11-3 with TRBJ1-3; no firm D call. Trimming pared 0 bases from V and 2 bases from J, leaving 2 bases between. The germline gives CDR1 SGHNT, CDR2 YENEEA. This CDR3 is 13 amino acids long. CDR3 protein: CASSLDTGNTIYF. CDR3 in DNA: TGTGCCAGCAGCTTAGATACTGGAAACACCATATATTTT.

This clone was detected only once. The chain recombines TRBV7-2 with TRBJ2-1; 7 nucleotides line up with TRBD2. Germline-derived CDR1 and CDR2 are SGHTA and FQGNSA. With V trimmed by 5 bases and J by 14 bases, 18 bases remained unmatched. CDR3 length: 15 amino acids. The chain's CDR3 is CASSPRTGGLQVKFF. The CDR3 DNA reads TGTGCCAGCAGCCCGAGAACGGGAGGACTCCAGGTGAAGTTCTTC.

The chain carries TRBV11-2 and TRBJ1-2; the match to TRBD1 covers 7 bases. The CDR3 has 14 amino acids. CDR1 and CDR2 (germline): SGHAT, FQNNGV. Trimming at V came to 4 bases and at J to 4 bases, leaving 6 bases not matched to a gene. CDR3 nucleotides: TGTGCCAGCAGCTCGGACAGGAGGGGCTATGGCTACACCTTC. Translating gives CASSSDRRGYGYTF.

This clone was seen a few times. This chain connects TRBV10-3 to TRBJ2-4; D gene ambiguous. There are 11 residues in the CDR3. V shed 10 bases and J shed 9 bases, with 13 bases lying between them. Germline CDR1 ENHRY, CDR2 SYGVKD. DNA of the CDR3: TGTGCCACCGAAATGAAGGGCATTCAGTACTTC. Its protein is CATEMKGIQYF.

This chain links TRBV7-2 with TRBJ2-2; D is uncertain. With 4 bases removed from V and 5 bases from J, the gap between germline ends came to 11 bases. Germline lookup yields CDR1 SGHTA and CDR2 FQGNSA. This CDR3 is 14 amino acids long. The CDR3 loop reads CASSSLTGTGELFF. Here the CDR3 DNA reads TGTGCCAGCAGCTCATTGACCGGGACCGGGGAGCTGTTTTTT.

This chain connects TRBV7-2 to TRBJ2-1; 10 nucleotides align to TRBD2. CDR3 size: 15 residues. CDR1 and CDR2 (germline): SGHTA, FQGNSA. Unmatched junction bases numbered 9, after V lost 6 bases and J lost 7 bases. In nucleotides, the CDR3 is TGTGCCAGCAGTCAAACCCTAGCGGGGGTAAATGAGCAGTTCTTC. It codes for CASSQTLAGVNEQFF. The full variable domain, completed using reference TRBV7-2 and TRBJ2-1, is GAGVSQSPSNKVTEKGKDVELRCDPISGHTALYWYRQSLGQGLEFLIYFQGNSAPDKSGLPSDRFSAERTGGSVSTLTIQRTQQEDSAVYLCASSQTLAGVNEQFFGPGTRLTVL.

This chain connects TRBV5-5 to TRBJ2-7, with 9 bases lining up with TRBD2. V lost 2 bases to trimming and J lost 2 bases; unmatched junction nucleotides: 5. Germline CDR1 SGHKS, CDR2 YYEKEE (reference sequence). The CDR3 covers 15 residues. CDR3 amino acids: CASSLLAGHAYEQYF. The CDR3 DNA reads as TGTGCCAGCAGCTTACTAGCGGGCCACGCCTACGAGCAGTACTTC.

The V and J genes are TRBV10-3 and TRBJ2-3, with D perhaps TRBD1 or TRBD2 (5 bases each). There are 14 residues in the CDR3. Trimming took off 11 bases at V and 8 bases at J, with 23 bases between the two ends. From germline, CDR1 is ENHRY and CDR2 SYGVKD. In DNA, the CDR3 is TGTGCCCTCTCCCGGGACCGGGCAGTGAGTACGCAGTATTTT. Translated: CALSRDRAVSTQYF.

The chain carries TRBV4-3 and TRBJ1-1; D call uncertain. Germline V lookup: CDR1 LGHNA, CDR2 YSLEER. The CDR3 has 16 residues. Trimming took off 0 bases at V and 0 bases at J, with 11 bases between the two ends. The DNA of the CDR3 is TGCGCCAGCAGCCAAGATTGGCGGCAAATGAACACTGAAGCTTTCTTT. Amino acid sequence: CASSQDWRQMNTEAFF.

V usage is TRBV7-8 and J usage is TRBJ1-4; tentative D call: TRBD1 (5 bases). This CDR3 region has 15 residues. V was cut by 1 base and J by 8 bases, with 14 bases left in between. Looked up from germline, CDR1 is SGHVS and CDR2 is FQNEAQ. The CDR3 nucleotides are TGTGCCAGCAGCTTAGGTGGCAGGGTTGGAGAAAAACTGTTTTTT. As protein: CASSLGGRVGEKLFF. Complete variable domain (other parts from reference TRBV7-8 and TRBJ1-4): GAGVSQSPRYKVAKRGQDVALRCDPISGHVSLFWYQQALGQGPEFLTYFQNEAQLDKSGLPSDRFFAERPEGSVSTLKIQRTQQEDSAVYLCASSLGGRVGEKLFFGSGTQLSVL.

The rearrangement uses TRBV11-1 and TRBJ2-2; D might be TRBD1 (6 bases). The CDR3 contains 12 residues. Germline CDR1 SGHAT, CDR2 FQDESV (reference sequence). Deletions cut 4 bases from V and 13 bases from J, with 13 bases between. The CDR3 is CASSSDSALLFF. DNA of the CDR3: TGTGCCAGCAGCTCGGACAGTGCCTTGCTGTTTTTT.

The rearrangement uses TRBV6-6 and TRBJ2-2, with D possibly matching TRBD2 (5 bases). Germline V gene sequence: CDR1 MNHNY, CDR2 SVGAGI (reference sequence). CDR3 length: 16 amino acids. Trimming shortened V by 5 bases and J by 2 bases, and 15 bases separated the two germline ends. Written as DNA, the CDR3 is TGTGCCAGCAGTCTCCGTGGGCGGACTAACACCGGGGAGCTGTTTTTT. This sequence encodes CASSLRGRTNTGELFF.

The genes are TRBV7-2 and TRBJ2-1, with 7 bases lining up with TRBD2. With 3 bases clipped from V and 6 bases from J, the junction kept 11 bases outside the gene matches. The CDR3 length is 16 residues. Germline CDR1 is SGHTA and CDR2 is FQGNSA. CDR3 region: CASSFSGSIGFNEQFF. The CDR3 DNA sequence: TGTGCCAGCAGCTTTAGCGGGTCTATCGGGTTCAATGAGCAGTTCTTC.

The V gene is TRBV5-1, the J gene TRBJ2-3; 9 positions match TRBD2. V shed 3 bases, J shed 8 bases, and the junction held 10 bases outside the gene matches. Germline CDR1 is SGHRS and CDR2 is YFSETQ. CDR3 length equals 15 residues. This CDR3 is CASSSREGLLVTQYF. The CDR3 nucleotides read TGCGCCAGCAGCTCGCGGGAGGGGCTTTTAGTTACGCAGTATTTT.

Only one count was recorded for this clone. The CDR3 coding sequence is TGTGCCAGCAGCTCCCGGGGGGGAAACGAGCAGTACTTC. This codes for CASSSRGGNEQYF. The gene calls are TRBV7-2 and TRBJ2-7; TRBD2 matches 8 bases. Germline CDR1 SGHTA, CDR2 FQGNSA. With 4 bases clipped from V and 5 bases from J, the junction kept 4 bases outside the gene matches. This CDR3 region has 13 residues.

This clone appeared once. The chain recombines TRBV5-1 with TRBJ2-5; 10 positions match TRBD1. The CDR3 has 19 amino acids. Germline lookup yields CDR1 SGHRS and CDR2 YFSETQ. The trim removed 2 bases at V and 5 bases at J, leaving 18 bases unmatched. CDR3 amino acids: CASSFISATGGKVMETQYF. CDR3 in DNA: TGCGCCAGCAGCTTCATCTCAGCGACAGGGGGCAAGGTGATGGAGACCCAGTACTTC.

The chain has TRBV4-3 and TRBJ2-1; 14 bases agree with TRBD2. V dropped 4 bases and J dropped 0; count of bases not matched to a gene: 14. Germline V gene data show CDR1 as LGHNA and CDR2 as YSLEER. This CDR3 contains 21 residues. The CDR3 region is CASSPNLMTSGGAGSYNEQFF. CDR3 nucleotide sequence: TGCGCCAGCAGCCCGAACCTGATGACTAGCGGGGGGGCCGGCTCCTACAATGAGCAGTTCTTC.